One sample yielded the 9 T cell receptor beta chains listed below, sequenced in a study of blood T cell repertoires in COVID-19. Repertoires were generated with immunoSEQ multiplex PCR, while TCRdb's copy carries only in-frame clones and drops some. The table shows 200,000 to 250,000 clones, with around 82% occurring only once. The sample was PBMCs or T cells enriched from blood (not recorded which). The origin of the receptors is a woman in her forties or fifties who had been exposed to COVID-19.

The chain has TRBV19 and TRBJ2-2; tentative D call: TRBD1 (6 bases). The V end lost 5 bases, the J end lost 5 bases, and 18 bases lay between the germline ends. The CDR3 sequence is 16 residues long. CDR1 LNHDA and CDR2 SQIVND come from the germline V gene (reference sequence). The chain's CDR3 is CASSVIGGPKTGELFF. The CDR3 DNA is TGTGCCAGTAGTGTCATAGGGGGACCTAAGACCGGGGAGCTGTTTTTT.

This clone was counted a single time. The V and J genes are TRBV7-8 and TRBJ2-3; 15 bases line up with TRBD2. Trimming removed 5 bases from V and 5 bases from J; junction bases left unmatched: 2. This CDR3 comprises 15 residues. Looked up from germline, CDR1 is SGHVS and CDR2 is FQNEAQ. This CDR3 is CASSLGLAGGDTQYF. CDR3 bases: TGTGCCAGCAGCCTGGGACTAGCGGGGGGAGATACGCAGTATTTT.

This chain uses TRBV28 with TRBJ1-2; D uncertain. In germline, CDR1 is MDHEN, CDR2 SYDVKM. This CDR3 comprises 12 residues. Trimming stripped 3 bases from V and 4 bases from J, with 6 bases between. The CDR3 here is CASSLTSYGYTF. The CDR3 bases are TGTGCCAGCAGTTTGACATCCTATGGCTACACCTTC.

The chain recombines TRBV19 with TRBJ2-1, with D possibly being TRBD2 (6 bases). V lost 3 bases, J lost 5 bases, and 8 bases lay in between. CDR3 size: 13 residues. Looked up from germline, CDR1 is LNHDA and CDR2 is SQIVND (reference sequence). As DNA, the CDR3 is TGTGCCAGTAGTATCGGGACTGACAATGAGCAGTTCTTC. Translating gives CASSIGTDNEQFF. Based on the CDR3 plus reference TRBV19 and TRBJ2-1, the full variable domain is DGGITQSPKYLFRKEGQNVTLSCEQNLNHDAMYWYRQDPGQGLRLIYYSQIVNDFQKGDIAEGYSVSREKKESFPLTVTSAQKNPTAFYLCASSIGTDNEQFFGPGTRLTVL.

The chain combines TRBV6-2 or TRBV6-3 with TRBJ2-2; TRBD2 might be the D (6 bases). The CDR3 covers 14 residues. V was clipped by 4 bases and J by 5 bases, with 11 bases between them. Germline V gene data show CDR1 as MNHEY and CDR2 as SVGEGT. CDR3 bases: TGTGCCAGCAGTTTTGGGGGGAGGACCGGGGAGCTGTTTTTT. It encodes CASSFGGRTGELFF.

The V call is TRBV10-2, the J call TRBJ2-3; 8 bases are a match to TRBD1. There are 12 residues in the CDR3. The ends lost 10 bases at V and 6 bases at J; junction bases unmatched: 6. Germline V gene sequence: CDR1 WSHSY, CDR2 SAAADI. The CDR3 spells CAIATGADTQYF. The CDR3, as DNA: TGCGCCATCGCGACAGGGGCTGATACGCAGTATTTT.

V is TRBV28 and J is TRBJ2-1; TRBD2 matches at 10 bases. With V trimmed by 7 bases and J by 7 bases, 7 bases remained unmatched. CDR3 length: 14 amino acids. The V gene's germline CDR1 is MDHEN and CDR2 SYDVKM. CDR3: CASTYLAGGNEQFF. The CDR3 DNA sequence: TGTGCCAGCACCTACTTAGCGGGGGGAAATGAGCAGTTCTTC.

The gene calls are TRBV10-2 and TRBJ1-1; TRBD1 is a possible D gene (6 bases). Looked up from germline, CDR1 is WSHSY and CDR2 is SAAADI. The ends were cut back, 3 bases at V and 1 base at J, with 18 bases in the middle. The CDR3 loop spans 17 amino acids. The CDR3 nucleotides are TGCGCCAGCAGTGACCCCAGGGGCAACTATGGGAACACTGAAGCTTTCTTT. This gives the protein CASSDPRGNYGNTEAFF.

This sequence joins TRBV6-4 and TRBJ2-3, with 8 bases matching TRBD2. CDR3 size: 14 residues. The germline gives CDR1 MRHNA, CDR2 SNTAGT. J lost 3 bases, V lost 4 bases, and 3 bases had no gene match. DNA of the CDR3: TGTGCCAGCAGTGTCAGCGGGGGAACAGATACGCAGTATTTT. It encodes CASSVSGGTDTQYF.